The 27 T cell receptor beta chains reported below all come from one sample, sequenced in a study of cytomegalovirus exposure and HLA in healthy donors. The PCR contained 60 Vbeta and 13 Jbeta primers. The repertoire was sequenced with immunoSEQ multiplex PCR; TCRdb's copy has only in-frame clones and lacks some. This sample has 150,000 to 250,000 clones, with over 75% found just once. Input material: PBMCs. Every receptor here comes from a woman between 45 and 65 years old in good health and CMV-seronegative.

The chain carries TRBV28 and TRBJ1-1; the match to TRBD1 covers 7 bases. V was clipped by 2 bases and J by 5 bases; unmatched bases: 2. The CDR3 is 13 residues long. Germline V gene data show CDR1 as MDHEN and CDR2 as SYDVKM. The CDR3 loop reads CASSLTTGTEAFF. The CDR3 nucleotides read TGTGCCAGCAGTTTAACGACAGGGACTGAAGCTTTCTTT.

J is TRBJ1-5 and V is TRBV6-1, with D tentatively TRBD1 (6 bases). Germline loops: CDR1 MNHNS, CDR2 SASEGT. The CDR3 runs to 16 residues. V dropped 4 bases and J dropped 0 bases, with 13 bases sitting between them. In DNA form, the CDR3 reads TGTGCCAGCAGTGCACAGGGATTAATTAGCAATCAGCCCCAGCATTTT. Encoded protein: CASSAQGLISNQPQHF.

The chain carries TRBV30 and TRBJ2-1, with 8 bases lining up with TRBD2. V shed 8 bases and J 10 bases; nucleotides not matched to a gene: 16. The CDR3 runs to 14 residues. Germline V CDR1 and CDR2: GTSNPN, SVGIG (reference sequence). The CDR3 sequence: CAGTGTSKVVEQFF. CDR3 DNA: TGTGCCGGAACCGGGACTAGTAAGGTAGTGGAGCAGTTCTTC.

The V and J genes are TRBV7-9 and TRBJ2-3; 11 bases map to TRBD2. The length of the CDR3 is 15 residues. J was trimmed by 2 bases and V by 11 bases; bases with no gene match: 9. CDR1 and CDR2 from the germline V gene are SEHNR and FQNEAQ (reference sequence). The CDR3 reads CAGTTSGTPTDTQYF. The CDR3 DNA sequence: TGTGCCGGGACGACTAGCGGGACTCCCACAGATACGCAGTATTTT.

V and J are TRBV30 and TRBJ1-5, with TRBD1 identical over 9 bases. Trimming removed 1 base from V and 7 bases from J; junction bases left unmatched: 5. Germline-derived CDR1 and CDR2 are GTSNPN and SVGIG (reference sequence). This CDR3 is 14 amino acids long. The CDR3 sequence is CAWSGGQGRQPQHF. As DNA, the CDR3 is TGTGCCTGGAGTGGGGGACAGGGTCGCCAGCCCCAGCATTTT.

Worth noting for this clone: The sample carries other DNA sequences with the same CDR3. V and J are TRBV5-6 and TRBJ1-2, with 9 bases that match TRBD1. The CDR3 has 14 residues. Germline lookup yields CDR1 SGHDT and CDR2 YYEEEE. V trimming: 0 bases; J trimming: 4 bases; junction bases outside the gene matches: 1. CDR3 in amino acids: CASSLGQGVYGYTF. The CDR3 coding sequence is TGTGCCAGCAGCTTGGGACAGGGGGTCTATGGCTACACCTTC.

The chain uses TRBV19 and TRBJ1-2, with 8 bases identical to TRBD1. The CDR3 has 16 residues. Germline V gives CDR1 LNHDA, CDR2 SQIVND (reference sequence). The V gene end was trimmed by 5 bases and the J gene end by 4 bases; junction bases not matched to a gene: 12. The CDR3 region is CASSPSGQARGYGYTF. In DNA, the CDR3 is TGTGCCAGTAGTCCGTCGGGACAGGCCAGGGGCTATGGCTACACCTTC.

As DNA, the CDR3 is TGTGCCAGCAGCTTAGTCGGGTTGGTAGGCACAGATACGCAGTATTTT. This encodes CASSLVGLVGTDTQYF. The V gene is TRBV11-2, the J gene TRBJ2-3, with D unclear. The CDR3 spans 16 residues. Between the trimmed V and J ends, which lost 1 base and 1 base, there was a span of 12 bases. Germline CDR1 reads SGHAT; CDR2 reads FQNNGV.

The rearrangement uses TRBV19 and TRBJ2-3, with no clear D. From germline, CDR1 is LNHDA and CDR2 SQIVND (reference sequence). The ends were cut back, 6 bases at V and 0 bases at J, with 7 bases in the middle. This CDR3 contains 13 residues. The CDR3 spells CASRAPSTDTQYF. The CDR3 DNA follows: TGTGCCAGTAGAGCGCCTAGCACAGATACGCAGTATTTT.

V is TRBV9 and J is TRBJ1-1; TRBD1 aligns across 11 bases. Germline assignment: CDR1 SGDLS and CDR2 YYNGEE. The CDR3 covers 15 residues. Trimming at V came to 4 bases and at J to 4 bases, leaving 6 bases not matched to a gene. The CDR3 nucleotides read TGTGCCAGCAGCACCGGACAGGGGGCAATCACTGAAGCTTTCTTT. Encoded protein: CASSTGQGAITEAFF.

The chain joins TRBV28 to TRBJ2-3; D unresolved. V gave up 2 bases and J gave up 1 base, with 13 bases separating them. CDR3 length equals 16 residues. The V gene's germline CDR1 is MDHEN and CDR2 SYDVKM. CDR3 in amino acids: CASSLRLPGGTDTQYF. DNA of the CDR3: TGTGCCAGCAGTTTAAGACTGCCCGGAGGCACAGATACGCAGTATTTT.

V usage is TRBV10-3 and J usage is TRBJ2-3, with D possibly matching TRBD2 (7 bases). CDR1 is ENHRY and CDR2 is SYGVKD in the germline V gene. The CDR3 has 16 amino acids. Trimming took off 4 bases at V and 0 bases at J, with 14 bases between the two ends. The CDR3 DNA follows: TGTGCCATCAGTGCCCGGGGGGCCGTCAGCACAGATACGCAGTATTTT. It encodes CAISARGAVSTDTQYF.

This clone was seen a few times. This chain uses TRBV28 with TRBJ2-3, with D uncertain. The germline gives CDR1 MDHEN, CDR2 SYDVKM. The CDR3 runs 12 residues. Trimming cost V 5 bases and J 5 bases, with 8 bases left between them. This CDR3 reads CASSAPGDTQYF. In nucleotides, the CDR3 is TGTGCCAGCAGTGCTCCGGGAGATACGCAGTATTTT.

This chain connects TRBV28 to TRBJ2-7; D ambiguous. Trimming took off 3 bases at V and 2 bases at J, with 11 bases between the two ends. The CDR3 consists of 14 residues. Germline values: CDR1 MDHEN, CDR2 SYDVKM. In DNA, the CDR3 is TGTGCCAGCAGTTTCTCACGGGTGACCTACGAGCAGTACTTC. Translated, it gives CASSFSRVTYEQYF.

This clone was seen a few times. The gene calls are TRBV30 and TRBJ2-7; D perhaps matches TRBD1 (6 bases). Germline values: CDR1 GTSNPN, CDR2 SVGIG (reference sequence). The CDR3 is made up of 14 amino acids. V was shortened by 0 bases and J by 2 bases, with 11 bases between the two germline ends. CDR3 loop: CAWSVRTATYEQYF. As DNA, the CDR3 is TGTGCCTGGAGTGTACGGACAGCGACCTACGAGCAGTACTTC.

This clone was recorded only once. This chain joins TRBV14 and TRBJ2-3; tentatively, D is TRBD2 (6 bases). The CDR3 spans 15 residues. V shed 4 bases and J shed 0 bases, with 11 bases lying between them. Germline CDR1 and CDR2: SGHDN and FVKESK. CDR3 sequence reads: CASSPGGASTDTQYF. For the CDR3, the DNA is TGTGCCAGCAGCCCAGGAGGGGCTAGCACAGATACGCAGTATTTT.

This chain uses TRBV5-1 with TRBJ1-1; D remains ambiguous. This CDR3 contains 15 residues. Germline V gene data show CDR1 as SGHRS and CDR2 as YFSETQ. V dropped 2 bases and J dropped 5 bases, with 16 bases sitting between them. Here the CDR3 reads CASSFGVGFLTEAFF. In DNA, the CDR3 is TGCGCCAGCAGCTTCGGGGTCGGTTTTTTGACTGAAGCTTTCTTT.

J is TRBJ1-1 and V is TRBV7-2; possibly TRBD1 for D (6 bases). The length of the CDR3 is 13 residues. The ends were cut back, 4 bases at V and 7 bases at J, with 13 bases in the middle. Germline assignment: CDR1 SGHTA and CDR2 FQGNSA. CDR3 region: CASSSRTVYEAFF. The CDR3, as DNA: TGTGCCAGCAGCTCCCGGACAGTATATGAAGCTTTCTTT. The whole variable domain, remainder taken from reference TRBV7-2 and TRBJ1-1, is GAGVSQSPSNKVTEKGKDVELRCDPISGHTALYWYRQSLGQGLEFLIYFQGNSAPDKSGLPSDRFSAERTGGSVSTLTIQRTQQEDSAVYLCASSSRTVYEAFFGQGTRLTVV.

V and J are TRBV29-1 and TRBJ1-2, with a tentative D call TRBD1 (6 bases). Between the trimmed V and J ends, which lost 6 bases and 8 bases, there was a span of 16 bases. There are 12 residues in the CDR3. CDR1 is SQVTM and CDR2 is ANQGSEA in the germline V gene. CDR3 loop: CSVQGGGGGYTF. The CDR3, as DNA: TGCAGCGTCCAAGGGGGGGGCGGCGGCTACACCTTC.

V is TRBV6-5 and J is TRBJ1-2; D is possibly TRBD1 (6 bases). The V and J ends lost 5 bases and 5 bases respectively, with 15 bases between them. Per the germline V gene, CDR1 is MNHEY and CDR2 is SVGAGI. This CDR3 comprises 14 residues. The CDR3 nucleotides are TGTGCCAGCAGTCACCAGGGAGGGGGGTATGGCTACACCTTC. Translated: CASSHQGGGYGYTF.

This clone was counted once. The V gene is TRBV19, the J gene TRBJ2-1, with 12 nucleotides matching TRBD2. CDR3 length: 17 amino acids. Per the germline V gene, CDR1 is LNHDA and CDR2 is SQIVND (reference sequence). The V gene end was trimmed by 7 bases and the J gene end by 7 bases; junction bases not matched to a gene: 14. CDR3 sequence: CASTSGRAVTKGNEQFF. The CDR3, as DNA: TGTGCCAGTACTAGCGGGAGGGCAGTAACTAAGGGGAATGAGCAGTTCTTC.

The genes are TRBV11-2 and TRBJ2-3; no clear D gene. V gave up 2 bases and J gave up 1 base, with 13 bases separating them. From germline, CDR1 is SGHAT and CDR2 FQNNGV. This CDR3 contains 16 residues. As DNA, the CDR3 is TGTGCCAGCAGCTTAACCCCCGGAGCCCGCACAGATACGCAGTATTTT. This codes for CASSLTPGARTDTQYF.

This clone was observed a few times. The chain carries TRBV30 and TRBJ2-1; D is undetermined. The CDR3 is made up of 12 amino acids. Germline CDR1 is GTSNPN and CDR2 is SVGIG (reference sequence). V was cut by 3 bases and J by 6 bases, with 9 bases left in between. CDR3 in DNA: TGTGCCTGGAGCGACGGGTTCAATGAGCAGTTCTTC. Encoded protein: CAWSDGFNEQFF.

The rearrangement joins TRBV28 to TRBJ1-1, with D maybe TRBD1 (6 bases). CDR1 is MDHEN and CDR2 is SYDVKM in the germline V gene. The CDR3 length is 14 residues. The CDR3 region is CACRGPYLNTEAFF. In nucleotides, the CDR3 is TGTGCTTGCAGGGGCCCTTATTTGAACACTGAAGCTTTCTTT. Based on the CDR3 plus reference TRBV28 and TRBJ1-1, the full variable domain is DVKVTQSSRYLVKRTGEKVFLECVQDMDHENMFWYRQDPGLGLRLIYFSYDVKMKEKGDIPEGYSVSREKKERFSLILESASTNQTSMYLCACRGPYLNTEAFFGQGTRLTVV.

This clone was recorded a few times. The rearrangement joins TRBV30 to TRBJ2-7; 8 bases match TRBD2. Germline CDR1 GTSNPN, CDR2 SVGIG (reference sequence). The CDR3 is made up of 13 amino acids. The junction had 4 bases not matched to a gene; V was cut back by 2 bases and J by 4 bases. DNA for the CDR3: TGTGCCTGGAGTCTTACTAGCGGTTACGAGCAGTACTTC. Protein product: CAWSLTSGYEQYF.

CDR3 protein: CASSQGVRNTGELFF. CDR3 DNA sequence: TGTGCCAGCTCACAGGGGGTACGAAACACCGGGGAGCTGTTTTTT. The genes are TRBV18 and TRBJ2-2; D is perhaps TRBD1 (6 bases). CDR1 KGHSH and CDR2 LQKENI come from the germline V gene. There are 15 residues in the CDR3. The V end was cut by 4 bases, the J end by 2 bases, with 11 bases between.

CDR3 sequence reads: CASSGTGVDEQYF. CDR3 nucleotides: TGTGCCAGCAGTGGAACAGGGGTCGACGAGCAGTACTTC. V and J are TRBV6-1 and TRBJ2-7; 7 bases are shared with TRBD1. The V and J ends lost 4 bases and 5 bases, in that order; junction bases with no gene match: 5. From germline, CDR1 is MNHNS and CDR2 SASEGT. The CDR3 spans 13 residues.